The source of this TCR beta chain is a study of OX40 agonist ivuxolimab in advanced cancers. Study-wide findings and caveats: In the 0.1 to 3.0 mg/kg range, CD4+ and CD8+ blood T cells had expanded clonally by week 6.

Here immunoSEQ multiplex PCR was the method, and the copy in TCRdb shows in-frame clones only, minus some. The table shows tens of thousands of clones, with 75% to 90% occurring only once. This clone was detected a few times. Its antigen is still unknown. This CDR3 is built from 16 residues. Unmatched junction bases numbered 12, after V lost 8 bases and J lost 0 bases. Germline V lookup: CDR1 MDHEN, CDR2 SYDVKM. V gene TRBV28 combines with J gene TRBJ2-5; 7 bases line up with TRBD1. Sequences were derived from CD4+ or CD8+ T cells sorted from blood, sampled in a trial of the OX40 agonist ivuxolimab. The TCR comes from an adult with an advanced solid tumor such as melanoma, head and neck, liver or kidney cancer. The CDR3 loop is CASRRRGPRYQETQYF. The CDR3 bases are TGTGCCAGCCGGAGAAGGGGGCCCCGGTACCAAGAGACCCAGTACTTC.